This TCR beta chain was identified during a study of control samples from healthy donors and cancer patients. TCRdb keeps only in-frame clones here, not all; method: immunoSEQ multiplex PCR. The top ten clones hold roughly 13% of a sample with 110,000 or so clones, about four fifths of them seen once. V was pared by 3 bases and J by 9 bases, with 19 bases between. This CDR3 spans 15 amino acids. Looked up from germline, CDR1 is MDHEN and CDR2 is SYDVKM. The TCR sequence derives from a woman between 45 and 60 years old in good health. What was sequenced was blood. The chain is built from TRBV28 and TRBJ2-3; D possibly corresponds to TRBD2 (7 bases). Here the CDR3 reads CASSLGGAQVLTQYF. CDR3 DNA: TGTGCCAGCAGTTTGGGGGGGGCTCAAGTCTTAACGCAGTATTTT. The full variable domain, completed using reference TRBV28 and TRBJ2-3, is DVKVTQSSRYLVKRTGEKVFLECVQDMDHENMFWYRQDPGLGLRLIYFSYDVKMKEKGDIPEGYSVSREKKERFSLILESASTNQTSMYLCASSLGGAQVLTQYFGPGTRLTVL.